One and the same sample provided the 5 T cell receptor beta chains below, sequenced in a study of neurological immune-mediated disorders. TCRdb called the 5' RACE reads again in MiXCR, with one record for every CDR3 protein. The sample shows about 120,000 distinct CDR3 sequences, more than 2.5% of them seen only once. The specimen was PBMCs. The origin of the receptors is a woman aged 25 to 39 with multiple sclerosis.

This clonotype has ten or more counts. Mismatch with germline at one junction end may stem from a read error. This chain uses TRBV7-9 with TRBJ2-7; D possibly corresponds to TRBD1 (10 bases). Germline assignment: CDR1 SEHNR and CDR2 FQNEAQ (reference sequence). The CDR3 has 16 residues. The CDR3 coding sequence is TGTGCCAGCAGCCTAGCGGGACAGGGGTTGACCTACGAGCAGTACTTC. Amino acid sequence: CASSLAGQGLTYEQYF.

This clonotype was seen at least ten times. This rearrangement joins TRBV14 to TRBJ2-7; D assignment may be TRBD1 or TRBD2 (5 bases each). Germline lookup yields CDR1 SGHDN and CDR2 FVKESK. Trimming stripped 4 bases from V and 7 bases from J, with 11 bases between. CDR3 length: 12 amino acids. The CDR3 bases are TGTGCCAGCAGCCCAAACAGGAGGGAGCAGTACTTC. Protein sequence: CASSPNRREQYF.

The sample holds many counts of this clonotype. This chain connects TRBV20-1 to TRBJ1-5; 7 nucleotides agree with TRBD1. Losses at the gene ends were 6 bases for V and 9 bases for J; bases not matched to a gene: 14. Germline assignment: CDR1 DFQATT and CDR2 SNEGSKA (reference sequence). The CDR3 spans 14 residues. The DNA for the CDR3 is TGCAGTGCCCAGAGTGGACAGGTCTCGGGGCCCCAGCATTTT. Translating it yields CSAQSGQVSGPQHF.

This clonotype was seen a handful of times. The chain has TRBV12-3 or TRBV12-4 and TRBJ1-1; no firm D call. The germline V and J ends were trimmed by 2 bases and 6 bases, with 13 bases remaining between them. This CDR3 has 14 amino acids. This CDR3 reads CASSLSILKAEAFF. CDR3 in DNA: TGTGCCAGCAGTTTATCGATACTCAAAGCTGAAGCTTTCTTT.

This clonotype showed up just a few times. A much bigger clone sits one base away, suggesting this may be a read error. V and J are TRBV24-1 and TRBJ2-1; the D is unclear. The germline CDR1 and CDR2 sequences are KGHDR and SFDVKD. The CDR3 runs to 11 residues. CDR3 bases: TGTGCCACCAGTGATTTTACTGAGAAGTTCTTC. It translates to CATSDFTEKFF.